This passage covers 17 T cell receptor beta chains from one sample sequenced in a study of OX40 agonist ivuxolimab in advanced cancers. Generated by immunoSEQ multiplex PCR, the TCRdb table keeps only in-frame clones and is missing some. Of roughly 79,000 clones in the sample, 92% were seen once. Sequencing was performed on CD4+ or CD8+ T cells sorted from blood, taken in a trial of the OX40 agonist ivuxolimab. The receptor set was obtained from an adult with an advanced solid tumor such as melanoma, head and neck, liver or kidney cancer.

The chain recombines TRBV28 with TRBJ2-1, with D possibly matching TRBD2 (5 bases). Trimming left V 10 bases short and J 7 bases short, with 20 bases between. This CDR3 is built from 14 residues. CDR1 is MDHEN and CDR2 is SYDVKM in the germline V gene. Here the CDR3 DNA reads TGTGCCACCTTAAACGGACGGAGGTGGAATGAGCAGTTCTTC. It codes for CATLNGRRWNEQFF.

CDR3 region: CASSLVGQGWNTGELFF. CDR3 DNA sequence: TGCGCCAGCAGCTTGGTTGGGCAGGGATGGAACACCGGGGAGCTGTTTTTT. The rearrangement joins TRBV5-1 to TRBJ2-2, with D possibly TRBD1 on 5 matching bases. Germline V gene sequence: CDR1 SGHRS, CDR2 YFSETQ. CDR3 size: 17 residues. V was cut by 0 bases and J by 1 base, with 13 bases left in between.

This clone was observed a single time. Compared with germline, one end of the junction differs, possibly owing to a read error. The genes are TRBV7-7 and TRBJ2-5; D is undetermined. CDR1 and CDR2 from the germline V gene are SSHAT and FNYEAQ (reference sequence). The CDR3 totals 15 residues. The CDR3 spells CASSPGTTRQETQYF. The CDR3 DNA reads TGTGCTAGCAGCCCCGGAACGACCCGACAAGAGACCCAGTACTTC.

V and J are TRBV19 and TRBJ1-5; no clear D. Trimming took 5 bases from V and 1 from J, leaving 6 bases between them. The CDR3 has 13 amino acids. Germline CDR1 is LNHDA and CDR2 is SQIVND (reference sequence). CDR3 sequence: CASSEQSNQPQHF. CDR3 in DNA: TGTGCCAGTAGTGAGCAGAGCAATCAGCCCCAGCATTTT.

V gene TRBV5-4 combines with J gene TRBJ2-1, with TRBD2 matching over 9 bases. CDR1 SGHNT and CDR2 YYREEE come from the germline V gene (reference sequence). The junction had 9 bases not matched to a gene; V was cut back by 4 bases and J by 4 bases. The CDR3 has 16 residues. The CDR3 is CASSTWTSAKYNEQFF. CDR3 nucleotides: TGTGCCAGCAGCACCTGGACTAGCGCCAAATACAATGAGCAGTTCTTC. Full variable domain (outside the CDR3, taken from reference TRBV5-4 and TRBJ2-1): ETGVTQSPTHLIKTRGQQVTLRCSSQSGHNTVSWYQQALGQGPQFIFQYYREEENGRGNFPPRFSGLQFPNYSSELNVNALELDDSALYLCASSTWTSAKYNEQFFGPGTRLTVL.

The chain carries TRBV7-2 and TRBJ2-7, with TRBD2 as a possible D gene (6 bases). Germline-derived CDR1 and CDR2 are SGHTA and FQGNSA. This CDR3 contains 14 residues. Trimming shortened V by 5 bases and J by 3 bases, and 14 bases separated the two germline ends. CDR3: CASSPFSGNYEQYF. Here the CDR3 DNA reads TGTGCCAGCAGCCCTTTTAGCGGAAACTACGAGCAGTACTTC.

The CDR3 nucleotides are TGTGCCAGCAGCCCGCAGGGGTTGGATGGGGGCTACACCTTC. Its protein is CASSPQGLDGGYTF. The chain employs TRBV7-2 and TRBJ1-2; TRBD1 is a possible D gene (6 bases). Between the trimmed V and J ends, which lost 5 bases and 8 bases, there was a span of 18 bases. The CDR3 totals 14 residues. CDR1 SGHTA and CDR2 FQGNSA come from the germline V gene.

The chain carries TRBV7-2 and TRBJ2-2; no clear D. The germline CDR1 and CDR2 sequences are SGHTA and FQGNSA. V gave up 5 bases and J gave up 1 base, with 2 bases separating them. The CDR3 contains 12 residues. This chain's CDR3 is CASSGNTGELFF. The DNA of the CDR3 is TGTGCCAGCAGCGGGAACACCGGGGAGCTGTTTTTT.

The V gene is TRBV7-8, the J gene TRBJ2-3; 9 nucleotides match TRBD2. V lost 1 base to trimming and J lost 4 bases; unmatched junction nucleotides: 18. The CDR3 runs to 20 residues. Germline assignment: CDR1 SGHVS and CDR2 FQNEAQ. This chain's CDR3 is CASSLDVIAGAPTPADTQYF. The DNA of the CDR3 is TGTGCCAGCAGCTTAGATGTGATAGCGGGAGCCCCCACCCCAGCAGATACGCAGTATTTT.

The V and J genes are TRBV7-6 and TRBJ1-1; no clear D. The CDR3 spans 13 residues. Deletions cut 1 base from V and 7 bases from J, with 10 bases between. The germline V gene has CDR1 SGHVS and CDR2 FNYEAQ. CDR3 amino acids: CASSLVEGGEAFF. CDR3 nucleotide sequence: TGTGCCAGCAGCTTAGTGGAGGGAGGTGAAGCTTTCTTT.

The chain uses TRBV19 and TRBJ2-1; the match to TRBD2 covers 11 bases. This CDR3 region has 17 residues. V trimming: 6 bases; J trimming: 4 bases; junction bases outside the gene matches: 11. In germline, CDR1 is LNHDA, CDR2 SQIVND (reference sequence). In nucleotides, the CDR3 is TGTGCCAGTAGCCCCGGGACTAGCGGAACCCTATACAATGAGCAGTTCTTC. This sequence encodes CASSPGTSGTLYNEQFF.

The chain recombines TRBV30 with TRBJ2-7, with 7 bases identical to TRBD2. V shed 0 bases, J shed 6 bases, and the junction held 5 bases outside the gene matches. The CDR3 is 13 residues long. Germline loops: CDR1 GTSNPN, CDR2 SVGIG (reference sequence). CDR3 in amino acids: CAWSVRLASEQYF. The CDR3 DNA reads TGTGCCTGGAGTGTACGACTAGCAAGCGAGCAGTACTTC. Based on the CDR3 plus reference TRBV30 and TRBJ2-7, the full variable domain is SQTIHQWPATLVQPVGSPLSLECTVEGTSNPNLYWYRQAAGRGLQLLFYSVGIGQISSEVPQNLSASRPQDRQFILSSKKLLLSDSGFYLCAWSVRLASEQYFGPGTRLTVT.

The chain employs TRBV7-6 and TRBJ2-3; 8 positions agree with TRBD1. Germline trimming cut 5 bases from V and 0 bases from J; bases unmatched to any gene: 4. The CDR3 extends over 15 amino acids. The germline V gene has CDR1 SGHVS and CDR2 FNYEAQ. DNA for the CDR3: TGTGCCAGCAGCGCGGGACAGGCTAGCACAGATACGCAGTATTTT. Protein product: CASSAGQASTDTQYF.

V gene TRBV10-3 combines with J gene TRBJ2-7, with D uncertain. The germline V gene has CDR1 ENHRY and CDR2 SYGVKD. V lost 4 bases and J lost 5, with 6 bases in between. The CDR3 totals 11 residues. The CDR3 DNA reads as TGTGCCATCAGTGGGAGTAACGAGCAGTACTTC. It codes for CAISGSNEQYF.

This chain connects TRBV6-1 to TRBJ1-3, with 7 bases aligning to TRBD1. The germline V gene has CDR1 MNHNS and CDR2 SASEGT. The CDR3 runs to 15 residues. After removal of 3 bases from V and 1 base from J, the junction contained 3 bases not matched to a gene. Here the CDR3 DNA reads TGTGCCAGCAGTGAGGAGGGGGCGTCTGGAAACACCATATATTTT. Protein sequence: CASSEEGASGNTIYF.

The chain recombines TRBV4-1 with TRBJ2-3, with TRBD2 matching 8 bases. This CDR3 is 16 amino acids long. Trimming took 4 bases from V and 0 from J; bases not matched to a gene: 6. Germline V gene lookup returns CDR1 MGHRA and CDR2 YSYEKL. CDR3 sequence (DNA): TGCGCCAGCAGCCGGACTGGACTAGCCAGCACAGATACGCAGTATTTT. This sequence encodes CASSRTGLASTDTQYF.

The V gene is TRBV7-9, the J gene TRBJ1-2; D gene uncertain. The CDR3 extends over 13 amino acids. Trimming left V 5 bases short and J 4 bases short, with 11 bases between. CDR1 and CDR2 (germline): SEHNR, FQNEAQ (reference sequence). CDR3: CASSPETLYGYTF. CDR3 bases: TGTGCCAGCAGCCCTGAGACCCTCTATGGCTACACCTTC.